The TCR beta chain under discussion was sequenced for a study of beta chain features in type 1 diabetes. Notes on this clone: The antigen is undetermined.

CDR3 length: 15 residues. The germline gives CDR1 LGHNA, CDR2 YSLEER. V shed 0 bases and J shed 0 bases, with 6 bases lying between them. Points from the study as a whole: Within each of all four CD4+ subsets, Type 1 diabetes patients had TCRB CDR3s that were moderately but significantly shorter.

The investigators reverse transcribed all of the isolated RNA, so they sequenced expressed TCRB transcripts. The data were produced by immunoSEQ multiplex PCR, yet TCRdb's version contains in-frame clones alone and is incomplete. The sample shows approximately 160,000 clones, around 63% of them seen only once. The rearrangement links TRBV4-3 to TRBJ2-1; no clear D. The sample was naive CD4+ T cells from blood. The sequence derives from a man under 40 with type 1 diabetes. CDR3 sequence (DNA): TGCGCCAGCAGCCAAGATCAGAGCTCCTACAATGAGCAGTTCTTC. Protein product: CASSQDQSSYNEQFF.